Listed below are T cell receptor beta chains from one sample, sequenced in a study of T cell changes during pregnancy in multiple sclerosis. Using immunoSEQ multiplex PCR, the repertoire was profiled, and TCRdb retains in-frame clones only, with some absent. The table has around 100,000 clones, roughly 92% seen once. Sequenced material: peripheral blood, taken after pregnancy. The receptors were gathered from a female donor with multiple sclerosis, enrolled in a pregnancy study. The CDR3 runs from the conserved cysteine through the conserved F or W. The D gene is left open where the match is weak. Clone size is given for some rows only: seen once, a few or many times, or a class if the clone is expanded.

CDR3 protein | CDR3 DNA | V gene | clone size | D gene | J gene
CASSQDMLLRPNTEAFF | TGTGCCAGCAGCCAAGATATGTTGCTCAGGCCGAACACTGAAGCTTTCTTT | TRBV14 | NA | NA | TRBJ1-1
CASSLRTGELRSGANVLTF | TGTGCCAGCAGCCTCCGGACAGGGGAGCTTAGGTCCGGGGCCAACGTCCTGACTTTC | TRBV9 | NA | TRBD1 | TRBJ2-6
CATSRSGTGVSAGELFF | TGTGCCACCAGCAGATCCGGGACAGGGGTATCGGCCGGGGAGCTGTTTTTT | TRBV15 | NA | TRBD1 | TRBJ2-2
CASREHSGTLAKNIQYF | TGTGCCAGCAGAGAGCACAGCGGAACCCTAGCCAAAAACATTCAGTACTTC | TRBV7-8 | NA | NA | TRBJ2-4
CASSFTPLDIASGNTIYF | TGTGCCAGCAGTTTCACCCCACTTGACATTGCCTCTGGAAACACCATATATTTT | TRBV27 | NA | NA | TRBJ1-3
CASSPGQGGDNEQFF | TGTGCCAGCTCACCGGGACAGGGAGGAGACAATGAGCAGTTCTTC | TRBV18 | NA | TRBD1 | TRBJ2-1
CASSAFGGNYGYTF | TGTGCCAGCAGTGCCTTCGGGGGTAACTATGGCTACACCTTC | TRBV6-5 | few | NA | TRBJ1-2
CASSLAGGTYEQYF | TGTGCCAGCAGTTTAGCGGGAGGCACTTACGAGCAGTACTTC | TRBV6-1 | once | TRBD2 | TRBJ2-7
CASSASGTEAFF | TGTGCCAGCAGTGCTAGCGGGACTGAAGCTTTCTTT | TRBV6-1 | NA | NA | TRBJ1-1
CATSAGQYQETQYF | TGTGCCACCAGCGCGGGACAGTACCAAGAGACCCAGTACTTC | TRBV15 | NA | NA | TRBJ2-5
CASSVEGGGAAPNIQYF | TGTGCCAGCAGCGTAGAGGGCGGGGGGGCCGCCCCAAACATTCAGTACTTC | TRBV9 | NA | TRBD2 | TRBJ2-4
CANSPGQGSSPLHF | TGTGCCAACTCACCGGGACAGGGATCCTCACCCCTCCACTTT | TRBV2 | NA | TRBD1 | TRBJ1-6
CASSLLDGTGRNTIYF | TGTGCCAGCAGCTTATTAGACGGGACAGGGAGAAACACCATATATTTT | TRBV7-9 | once | TRBD1 | TRBJ1-3
CASRSPSSYNEQFF | TGTGCCAGCAGGTCTCCGAGCTCCTACAATGAGCAGTTCTTC | TRBV27 | NA | NA | TRBJ2-1
CASSDFSLGSGSYEQYF | TGCGCCAGCAGTGACTTCTCCCTAGGGTCGGGGTCCTACGAGCAGTACTTC | TRBV10-1 | NA | NA | TRBJ2-7
CASSFSRGVDGYTF | TGCGCCAGCAGCTTCAGCAGGGGCGTGGATGGCTACACCTTC | TRBV5-1 | once | NA | TRBJ1-2
CASTGGQRTDTQYF | TGTGCCAGCACCGGGGGACAGCGCACAGATACGCAGTATTTT | TRBV7-9 | NA | NA | TRBJ2-3